These 11 T cell receptor beta chains came from one sample sequenced in a study of blood T cell repertoires in COVID-19. Libraries were prepared by immunoSEQ multiplex PCR; TCRdb keeps only in-frame clonotypes and omits some of them. The sample holds about 230,000 clones; more than 70% are singletons and the top ten take roughly 2.3%. Sequenced material: PBMCs or T cells enriched from blood (not recorded which). These receptors all come from a woman aged 40 to 50 with acute COVID-19.

This clone occurred once. In nucleotides, the CDR3 is TGCGCCAGCAGCCCCTCACTGGGAGGTGGAAACACCATATATTTT. Translation: CASSPSLGGGNTIYF. This chain joins TRBV5-1 and TRBJ1-3; no firm D call. This CDR3 comprises 15 residues. Germline lookup yields CDR1 SGHRS and CDR2 YFSETQ. V lost 4 bases to trimming and J lost 3 bases, with 14 bases between them.

The table lists this clone with a count of one. The chain links TRBV7-2 to TRBJ1-6; D might be TRBD1 (5 bases). CDR3 length: 15 residues. V was clipped by 5 bases and J by 6 bases, with 14 bases between them. Germline CDR1 reads SGHTA; CDR2 reads FQGNSA. The CDR3 DNA is TGTGCCAGCAGCCATCCGGGGGTTATTAATTCACCCCTCCACTTT. It encodes CASSHPGVINSPLHF.

V and J are TRBV7-2 and TRBJ1-3, with 7 bases that match TRBD1. V shed 8 bases, J shed 0 bases, and the junction held 10 bases outside the gene matches. Germline values: CDR1 SGHTA, CDR2 FQGNSA. The CDR3 is 16 amino acids. The CDR3 region is CASRVGQRSSGNTIYF. As DNA, the CDR3 is TGTGCCAGCCGCGTGGGACAGCGGTCCTCTGGAAACACCATATATTTT.

This chain links TRBV2 with TRBJ2-5; 13 bases line up with TRBD2. CDR1 SNHLY and CDR2 FYNNEI come from the germline V gene. The CDR3 is 18 residues long. Trimming cost V 5 bases and J 5 bases; bases outside gene matches: 14. CDR3 loop: CASSLFLWTSGSGETQYF. The CDR3 DNA is TGTGCCAGCAGTCTATTTCTTTGGACTAGCGGGAGTGGCGAGACCCAGTACTTC.

V is TRBV5-4 and J is TRBJ1-6, with D possibly matching TRBD1 (5 bases). V lost 0 bases and J lost 9, with 19 bases in between. This CDR3 region has 17 residues. CDR1 and CDR2 from the germline V gene are SGHNT and YYREEE (reference sequence). The CDR3 DNA is TGTGCCAGCAGCTTGGACGGGGGGACCTTATCGAGTTCACCCCTCCACTTT. Translating gives CASSLDGGTLSSSPLHF.

The chain recombines TRBV11-2 with TRBJ1-4; TRBD1 aligns across 8 bases. The V gene end was trimmed by 1 base and the J gene end by 4 bases; junction bases not matched to a gene: 5. CDR3 size: 16 residues. CDR1 and CDR2 (germline): SGHAT, FQNNGV. CDR3 in amino acids: CASSLGRQGSNEKLFF. In DNA form, the CDR3 reads TGTGCCAGCAGCTTAGGTAGACAGGGGAGTAATGAAAAACTGTTTTTT. Full variable domain (rest looked up from reference TRBV11-2 and TRBJ1-4): EAGVAQSPRYKIIEKRQSVAFWCNPISGHATLYWYQQILGQGPKLLIQFQNNGVVDDSQLPKDRFSAERLKGVDSTLKIQPAKLEDSAVYLCASSLGRQGSNEKLFFGSGTQLSVL.

The gene calls are TRBV27 and TRBJ1-3, with D hard to call. CDR1 and CDR2 (germline): MNHEY, SMNVEV (reference sequence). Trimming pared 8 bases from V and 2 bases from J, leaving 10 bases between. The CDR3 totals 13 residues. The CDR3 DNA reads as TGTGCCAGCCGGGTGCAGACTGGAAACACCATATATTTT. Translation: CASRVQTGNTIYF.

V usage is TRBV6-5 and J usage is TRBJ1-4, with D unclear. The CDR3 is 14 residues long. The germline V gene encodes CDR1 MNHEY and CDR2 SVGAGI. Trimming left V 6 bases short and J 0 bases short, with 8 bases between. In DNA form, the CDR3 reads TGTGCCAGCAGCCAAAGCGCAACTAATGAAAAACTGTTTTTT. Its translation: CASSQSATNEKLFF.

The chain joins TRBV7-8 to TRBJ1-5; 7 bases agree with TRBD1. Germline V gives CDR1 SGHVS, CDR2 FQNEAQ. The CDR3 spans 15 residues. After removal of 0 bases from V and 4 bases from J, the junction contained 3 bases not matched to a gene. CDR3 in amino acids: CASSLARGVNQPQHF. The CDR3 DNA follows: TGTGCCAGCAGCTTAGCCAGGGGGGTGAATCAGCCCCAGCATTTT.

The chain combines TRBV2 with TRBJ1-2; tentatively, D is TRBD1 (6 bases). Per the germline V gene, CDR1 is SNHLY and CDR2 is FYNNEI. V lost 6 bases and J lost 5, with 10 bases in between. This CDR3 is built from 12 residues. CDR3 nucleotide sequence: TGTGCCAGCAGAGAAACAGGGTATGGCTACACCTTC. Translated: CASRETGYGYTF.

The chain combines TRBV29-1 with TRBJ2-3; TRBD1 matches 9 bases. The CDR3 totals 15 residues. The junction had 6 bases not matched to a gene; V was cut back by 3 bases and J by 2 bases. Germline values: CDR1 SQVTM, CDR2 ANQGSEA. The chain's CDR3 is CSVDRGQGTTDTQYF. The CDR3 DNA follows: TGCAGCGTTGATAGGGGACAGGGAACCACAGATACGCAGTATTTT.